The following is a T cell receptor beta chain sequence with its context. What it binds is not known. TCRdb re-called the 5' RACE reads through MiXCR, storing one row per CDR3 protein. The sample carries hundreds of thousands of distinct CDR3 sequences, around 24% recorded once. The entry originates in a study of T-cell memory formation after mild COVID-19. Study at large: Largely donor-specific sequence clusters came from a couple of donors. General study results and limits: Clones from the second wave (peaking day 37) had unconfirmed SARS-CoV-2 specificity.

This CDR3 is built from 11 residues. The V and J ends lost 2 bases and 6 bases respectively, with 4 bases between them. The chain couples TRBV12-3 or TRBV12-4 to TRBJ1-1; D remains unclear. The sample comprised PBMCs or a T cell subset sorted from them (not recorded which). The TCR originated in an adult woman who had mild COVID-19 (a few samples of this study predate the infection). Cell type and time point are not known. The DNA for the CDR3 is TGTGCCAGCAGTTTATCGGCTGAAGCTTTCTTT. Translating gives CASSLSAEAFF.